Listed below are T cell receptor beta chains from one sample, sequenced in a study of T cell repertoires in cytomegalovirus infection. One entry per CDR3 protein, called by TCRdb with MiXCR from the reads. The sample lists about 190,000 distinct CDR3 sequences; approximately 9.7% were seen once. The sequencing sample was made of PBMCs. The receptors shown here come from a human donor in good health (CMV status not recorded). Some clones in this sample may be carry-over from other donors' samples. Both conserved end residues are part of each CDR3. A D gene is named only where the DNA matches it firmly. Some rows have no size entry. The others give once, few or many, or a class for an expanded clone.

>TRBD2|TRBJ2-1|TRBV28|many
TGTGCCAGCAGTCCTCCCGGGGGAGGGAGTGAGCAGTTCTTC
CASSPPGGGSEQFF
>.|TRBJ1-1|TRBV7-9|many
TGTGCCAGCAGCGAGGACGGTAAAGGAGGGGCTTTCTTT
CASSEDGKGGAFF
>.|TRBJ2-2|TRBV6-2/TRBV6-3|many
TGTGCCAGCAGCCCGTCCTGGAGCCCAAACACCGGGGAGCTGTTTTTT
CASSPSWSPNTGELFF
>TRBD2|TRBJ2-7|TRBV7-2|many
TGTGCCAGCAGCTTCCCGGGGGGGGGCTCCCGGTACGAGCAGTACTTC
CASSFPGGGSRYEQYF
>.|TRBJ2-1|TRBV24-1|few
TGTGCCACCAGTGATTTATCGGGGGCGAATGAGCAGTTCTTC
CATSDLSGANEQFF
>TRBD1|TRBJ1-1|TRBV19|many
TGTGCCAGTAGTATAGGTCGGGACAGGGTTGAAGCTTTCTTT
CASSIGRDRVEAFF
>TRBD1|TRBJ2-1|TRBV28|many
TGTGCCAGCAGAGGGACAGGGGGCGAAAATGAGCAGTTCTTC
CASRGTGGENEQFF
>.|TRBJ2-1|TRBV5-1|few
TGCGCCAGCAGCCGCTTGACGGGAGATCTTGAGCAGTTCTTC
CASSRLTGDLEQFF
>.|TRBJ1-5|TRBV29-1|few
TGCAGCGTTGAGAAGGATCGGGCCCAGCATTTT
CSVEKDRAQHF
>.|TRBJ1-4|TRBV11-2|.
TGTGCCAGCAACTTGGCGTCTGCAACTAATGAAAAACTGTTTTTT
CASNLASATNEKLFF
>.|TRBJ2-3|TRBV2|many
TGTGCCAGCAGTGACGGGCTAGGGCTTAAGGATACGCAGTATTTT
CASSDGLGLKDTQYF
>TRBD1|TRBJ2-3|TRBV12-3/TRBV12-4|many
TGTGCCAGCAGACCCGACAGGGTGGAGAGCACAGATACGCAGTATTTT
CASRPDRVESTDTQYF
>.|TRBJ1-5|TRBV28|.
TGTGCCAGCATGTACCCAGGGTTGAGGCAACGTCAGCCCCAGCATTTT
CASMYPGLRQRQPQHF